Listed below are T cell receptor beta chains from one sample, sequenced in a study of T cell responses to AZD1222 COVID-19 vaccine. TCRdb's copy holds only in-frame clones and misses some; the assay was immunoSEQ multiplex PCR. The table has 200,000 to 250,000 clones, more than 85% seen once. Sample: peripheral blood, taken on day 0 of MenACWY control vaccination. Receptors originate from an adult in good health. Both conserved end residues are part of each CDR3. A D gene is named only where the DNA matches it firmly. Clone size appears in some rows only: once, few, many, or a class for an expanded clone.

D: -
V: TRBV5-6
J: TRBJ1-5
size: -
CDR3: CASSGRTTQPQHF
DNA: TGTGCCAGCAGCGGCCGGACGACCCAGCCCCAGCATTTT

D: -
V: TRBV7-8
J: TRBJ1-5
size: few
CDR3: CASSPASAYSNQPQHF
DNA: TGTGCCAGCAGCCCCGCCTCGGCGTATAGCAATCAGCCCCAGCATTTT

D: TRBD2
V: TRBV19
J: TRBJ2-2
size: -
CDR3: CASSDPSGGPNTGELFF
DNA: TGTGCCAGTAGTGATCCTAGCGGGGGGCCGAACACCGGGGAGCTGTTTTTT

D: -
V: TRBV15
J: TRBJ1-3
size: -
CDR3: CATSRDRISGNTIYF
DNA: TGTGCCACCAGCAGAGATAGGATCTCTGGAAACACCATATATTTT

D: TRBD2
V: TRBV9
J: TRBJ2-1
size: -
CDR3: CASSEIGTSVNEQFF
DNA: TGTGCCAGCAGCGAAATTGGGACTAGCGTCAATGAGCAGTTCTTC

D: -
V: TRBV7-2
J: TRBJ1-5
size: -
CDR3: CASRRDTGGGQPQHF
DNA: TGTGCCAGCAGGAGGGACACCGGAGGGGGTCAGCCCCAGCATTTT

D: -
V: TRBV11-2
J: TRBJ2-7
size: -
CDR3: CASSLVWGRAFSEQYF
DNA: TGTGCCAGCAGCTTAGTTTGGGGCAGGGCATTTTCCGAGCAGTACTTC

D: -
V: TRBV30
J: TRBJ1-3
size: -
CDR3: CAWSRGGNTIYF
DNA: TGTGCCTGGAGCAGAGGAGGAAACACCATATATTTT

D: TRBD1
V: TRBV18
J: TRBJ2-1
size: -
CDR3: CASSPPAGGINNEQFF
DNA: TGTGCCAGCTCACCACCCGCAGGGGGCATCAACAATGAGCAGTTCTTC

D: -
V: TRBV7-9
J: TRBJ1-1
size: -
CDR3: CASATGGEAFF
DNA: TGTGCCAGCGCAACCGGGGGTGAAGCTTTCTTT

D: -
V: TRBV2
J: TRBJ1-3
size: -
CDR3: CASLERSSGNTIYF
DNA: TGTGCCAGCCTGGAGCGATCCTCTGGAAACACCATATATTTT

D: -
V: TRBV12-5
J: TRBJ2-3
size: -
CDR3: CASGLRGRTDTQYF
DNA: TGTGCTAGTGGTTTGCGGGGGAGGACAGATACGCAGTATTTT

D: -
V: TRBV9
J: TRBJ2-3
size: -
CDR3: CASSPRTRDNTDTQYF
DNA: TGTGCCAGCAGCCCCAGGACTCGGGATAACACAGATACGCAGTATTTT

D: -
V: TRBV5-5
J: TRBJ1-5
size: -
CDR3: CASSKDHSNQPQHF
DNA: TGTGCCAGCAGCAAAGACCATAGCAATCAGCCCCAGCATTTT

D: -
V: TRBV2
J: TRBJ1-1
size: -
CDR3: CASSLARENTEAFF
DNA: TGTGCCAGCTCACTAGCCAGGGAGAACACTGAAGCTTTCTTT

D: TRBD1
V: TRBV23-1
J: TRBJ1-1
size: -
CDR3: CASSEKRTGDTEAFF
DNA: TGCGCCAGCAGCGAAAAGAGGACAGGGGATACTGAAGCTTTCTTT

D: TRBD1
V: TRBV19
J: TRBJ1-2
size: once
CDR3: CASSTGDRRYGYTF
DNA: TGTGCCAGTAGCACTGGGGACAGGAGGTATGGCTACACCTTC

D: TRBD1
V: TRBV28
J: TRBJ1-2
size: -
CDR3: CASSLQGVGYTF
DNA: TGTGCCAGCAGTTTGCAGGGGGTCGGCTACACCTTC

D: TRBD1
V: TRBV3-1/TRBV3-2
J: TRBJ2-2
size: -
CDR3: CASSLTGGYGELFF
DNA: TGTGCCAGCAGCCTTACAGGGGGGTACGGGGAGCTGTTTTTT

D: TRBD1
V: TRBV6-5
J: TRBJ1-1
size: -
CDR3: CASSYPGQGTAEAFF
DNA: TGTGCCAGCAGTTACCCGGGACAGGGGACGGCTGAAGCTTTCTTT

D: -
V: TRBV27
J: TRBJ1-2
size: -
CDR3: CASSLYEGRDGYTF
DNA: TGTGCCAGCAGTTTATATGAGGGGAGGGATGGCTACACCTTC

D: -
V: TRBV25-1
J: TRBJ1-1
size: -
CDR3: CASSGTTAGLMNTEAFF
DNA: TGTGCCAGCAGTGGAACAACCGCGGGACTGATGAACACTGAAGCTTTCTTT

D: -
V: TRBV18
J: TRBJ2-7
size: -
CDR3: CASSPQGFEQYF
DNA: TGTGCCAGCTCACCTCAGGGTTTCGAGCAGTACTTC

D: -
V: TRBV18
J: TRBJ2-6
size: -
CDR3: CASSPRVGNSGANVLTF
DNA: TGTGCCAGCTCACCACGAGTAGGGAACTCTGGGGCCAACGTCCTGACTTTC

D: -
V: TRBV6-5
J: TRBJ1-1
size: -
CDR3: CASAELGRLGEAFF
DNA: TGTGCCAGCGCCGAGTTAGGACGGCTCGGGGAAGCTTTCTTT

D: TRBD2
V: TRBV5-1
J: TRBJ2-1
size: -
CDR3: CASSVRSGGYNEQFF
DNA: TGCGCCAGCAGCGTGCGCAGCGGGGGGTACAATGAGCAGTTCTTC

D: -
V: TRBV27
J: TRBJ1-1
size: -
CDR3: CASSLGPNTEAFF
DNA: TGTGCCAGCAGCCTGGGACCGAACACTGAAGCTTTCTTT

D: -
V: TRBV7-2
J: TRBJ2-7
size: -
CDR3: CASSIGLRYEQYF
DNA: TGTGCCAGCAGCATAGGACTCCGTTACGAGCAGTACTTC

D: TRBD1
V: TRBV25-1
J: TRBJ1-2
size: -
CDR3: CASRQGDYGYTF
DNA: TGTGCCAGCAGACAGGGGGACTATGGTTACACCTTC

D: TRBD2
V: TRBV5-1
J: TRBJ2-1
size: -
CDR3: CASSLEASGASFSYNEQFF
DNA: TGCGCCAGCAGCTTGGAGGCTAGCGGGGCTTCCTTCTCCTACAATGAGCAGTTCTTC

D: TRBD1
V: TRBV4-3
J: TRBJ1-1
size: -
CDR3: CASSHGQGGTEAFF
DNA: TGCGCCAGCAGCCACGGACAGGGGGGGACTGAAGCTTTCTTT

D: -
V: TRBV30
J: TRBJ2-3
size: -
CDR3: CAWSVYRDTQYF
DNA: TGTGCCTGGAGTGTATACAGAGATACGCAGTATTTT

D: -
V: TRBV28
J: TRBJ1-2
size: -
CDR3: CASTTGFGYTF
DNA: TGTGCCAGCACCACAGGCTTTGGCTACACCTTC

D: -
V: TRBV19
J: TRBJ2-3
size: -
CDR3: CASSPGGTDTQYF
DNA: TGTGCCAGTTCCCCAGGGGGCACAGATACGCAGTATTTT

D: -
V: TRBV6-2/TRBV6-3
J: TRBJ1-2
size: few
CDR3: CASSYLAQRHGGYTF
DNA: TGTGCCAGCAGTTACCTAGCGCAACGCCATGGAGGCTACACCTTC

D: -
V: TRBV28
J: TRBJ2-7
size: -
CDR3: CASSLETYEQYF
DNA: TGTGCCAGCAGTCTAGAAACCTACGAGCAGTACTTC

D: -
V: TRBV27
J: TRBJ1-5
size: -
CDR3: CASSLVYSNQPQHF
DNA: TGTGCCAGCAGTTTAGTCTATAGCAATCAGCCCCAGCATTTT

D: TRBD1
V: TRBV9
J: TRBJ2-7
size: -
CDR3: CASSVGHRGYEQYF
DNA: TGTGCCAGCAGCGTAGGCCACAGGGGTTACGAGCAGTACTTC

D: -
V: TRBV3-1/TRBV3-2
J: TRBJ1-4
size: -
CDR3: CASSTGNEKLFF
DNA: TGTGCCAGCAGCACAGGGAATGAAAAACTGTTTTTT

D: TRBD2
V: TRBV5-4
J: TRBJ2-2
size: -
CDR3: CASSPASGGTGELFF
DNA: TGTGCCAGCAGCCCGGCTAGCGGGGGCACCGGGGAGCTGTTTTTT

D: TRBD1
V: TRBV7-8
J: TRBJ2-3
size: -
CDR3: CASSSNRDRYTDTQYF
DNA: TGTGCCAGCAGCTCGAATCGGGACAGGTACACAGATACGCAGTATTTT

D: TRBD1
V: TRBV5-4
J: TRBJ1-1
size: -
CDR3: CASSFPQGTEAFF
DNA: TGTGCCAGCAGCTTCCCACAGGGGACTGAAGCTTTCTTT

D: TRBD1
V: TRBV28
J: TRBJ1-1
size: -
CDR3: CASSTPGGGMYTEAFF
DNA: TGTGCCAGCAGTACCCCAGGAGGGGGCATGTACACTGAAGCTTTCTTT

D: -
V: TRBV7-3
J: TRBJ1-6
size: -
CDR3: CASSRTSPNSPLHF
DNA: TGTGCCAGCAGCCGCACGAGCCCTAATTCACCCCTCCACTTT

D: TRBD1
V: TRBV10-3
J: TRBJ1-1
size: -
CDR3: CAIRPTGPNTEAFF
DNA: TGTGCCATCAGACCGACAGGGCCGAACACTGAAGCTTTCTTT

D: -
V: TRBV18
J: TRBJ2-1
size: -
CDR3: CASSLSWGIGDEQFF
DNA: TGTGCCAGCTCGCTATCTTGGGGGATTGGCGATGAGCAGTTCTTC

D: -
V: TRBV15
J: TRBJ1-1
size: -
CDR3: CATRTDLNTEAFF
DNA: TGTGCCACCAGGACGGATCTGAACACTGAAGCTTTCTTT

D: -
V: TRBV15
J: TRBJ1-5
size: -
CDR3: CATSRGRVSNQPQHF
DNA: TGTGCCACCAGCAGAGGACGGGTTAGCAATCAGCCCCAGCATTTT

D: -
V: TRBV30
J: TRBJ1-5
size: -
CDR3: CAWSQGQVFQPQHF
DNA: TGTGCCTGGAGCCAGGGGCAGGTTTTTCAGCCCCAGCATTTT

D: -
V: TRBV15
J: TRBJ1-1
size: -
CDR3: CATSRRSQGNTEAFF
DNA: TGTGCCACCAGCAGGAGGTCACAGGGAAACACTGAAGCTTTCTTT

D: -
V: TRBV28
J: TRBJ1-2
size: -
CDR3: CASSSPPGGGGYTF
DNA: TGTGCCAGCAGTTCCCCACCTGGAGGGGGTGGCTACACCTTC

D: -
V: TRBV21-1
J: TRBJ2-7
size: -
CDR3: CASSKARTGGEQYF
DNA: TGTGCCAGCAGCAAGGCCAGAACCGGGGGCGAGCAGTACTTC

D: -
V: TRBV5-4
J: TRBJ2-7
size: -
CDR3: CASSTGTDLLREQYF
DNA: TGTGCCAGCAGCACGGGGACCGACCTGTTACGTGAGCAGTACTTC

D: -
V: TRBV2
J: TRBJ1-5
size: -
CDR3: CASKVPTGNQPQHF
DNA: TGTGCCAGCAAGGTCCCGACCGGCAATCAGCCCCAGCATTTT